These 6 T cell receptor beta chains came from one sample sequenced in a study of T cell responses to AZD1222 COVID-19 vaccine. Method: immunoSEQ multiplex PCR; TCRdb's copy keeps in-frame clones and lacks some. The sample carries about 120,000 clones, roughly 90% recorded once. The input for sequencing was peripheral blood, taken on day 0 of AZD1222 vaccination. The receptors here all came from an adult in good health.

This clone was seen a handful of times. The chain employs TRBV7-8 and TRBJ2-7; D may be TRBD2 (6 bases). The CDR3 runs 16 residues. V dropped 0 bases and J dropped 7 bases, with 19 bases sitting between them. Germline values: CDR1 SGHVS, CDR2 FQNEAQ. CDR3 amino acids: CASSLAGLAPLGEQYF. CDR3 DNA: TGTGCCAGCAGCTTAGCTGGGCTAGCGCCTCTGGGAGAGCAGTACTTC.

The chain has TRBV14 and TRBJ2-2, with D tentatively TRBD1 (6 bases). This CDR3 region has 13 residues. Trimming shortened V by 4 bases and J by 9 bases, and 12 bases separated the two germline ends. Per the germline V gene, CDR1 is SGHDN and CDR2 is FVKESK. The CDR3 nucleotides read TGTGCCAGCAGCCCGAAGAGGGGGAGGGAGCTGTTTTTT. This codes for CASSPKRGRELFF.

V usage is TRBV7-9 and J usage is TRBJ1-2, with D maybe TRBD1 (6 bases). Germline values: CDR1 SEHNR, CDR2 FQNEAQ (reference sequence). There are 14 residues in the CDR3. Between the trimmed V and J ends, which lost 8 bases and 4 bases, there was a span of 17 bases. The CDR3, as DNA: TGTGCCAGCGGCCGTAACAGGGAAGGCTATGGCTACACCTTC. Translated, it gives CASGRNREGYGYTF.

This clone was seen just once. The rearrangement joins TRBV2 to TRBJ1-6, with 7 bases that match TRBD1. The CDR3 has 16 amino acids. The V gene end was trimmed by 5 bases and the J gene end by 10 bases; junction bases not matched to a gene: 14. Germline CDR1 reads SNHLY; CDR2 reads FYNNEI. The CDR3 reads CASSRGTDRAGSPLHF. In DNA, the CDR3 is TGTGCCAGCAGTCGGGGGACCGACAGGGCGGGATCACCCCTCCACTTT. Supplemented by reference TRBV2 and TRBJ1-6, the full variable domain reads EPEVTQTPSHQVTQMGQEVILRCVPISNHLYFYWYRQILGQKVEFLVSFYNNEISEKSEIFDDQFSVERPDGSNFTLKIRSTKLEDSAMYFCASSRGTDRAGSPLHFGNGTRLTVT.

This chain connects TRBV5-1 to TRBJ1-1; D call uncertain. Trimming took off 0 bases at V and 0 bases at J, with 9 bases between the two ends. Germline values: CDR1 SGHRS, CDR2 YFSETQ. The CDR3 covers 15 residues. This chain's CDR3 is CASSLGQNMNTEAFF. CDR3 DNA: TGCGCCAGCAGCTTGGGTCAGAATATGAACACTGAAGCTTTCTTT.

This clone came up a few times. V usage is TRBV19 and J usage is TRBJ2-5, with 7 bases that match TRBD1. V lost 7 bases and J lost 4; bases outside the gene matches: 12. The length of the CDR3 is 15 residues. CDR1 and CDR2 (germline): LNHDA, SQIVND (reference sequence). CDR3 nucleotides: TGTGCCAGTAACGCCCAAGGGGGCGCGGGAGAGACCCAGTACTTC. It codes for CASNAQGGAGETQYF.